The 17 T cell receptor beta chains given below trace back to one sample, sequenced in a study of T cells in Graves' hyperthyroidism and ophthalmopathy. Researchers took RNA transcripts and amplified the TCR beta CDR3 regions from them. TCR CDR3 underwent first-round RT-PCR with the HTBI primer set. TCRdb itself ran the multiplex PCR reads through MiXCR, one entry per CDR3 protein. The sample lists roughly 700,000 distinct CDR3 sequences, around 15% occurring once. What was sequenced was blood. These receptors originate from a man aged 50 or older with Graves' hyperthyroidism.

This clonotype occurred many times. The chain is built from TRBV2 and TRBJ2-1; D may correspond to TRBD1 or TRBD2 (5 bases each). The CDR3 runs to 14 residues. Germline CDR1 is SNHLY and CDR2 is FYNNEI. Trimming pared 1 base from V and 12 bases from J, leaving 16 bases between. CDR3 region: CASSEERGVRRQFF. In DNA, the CDR3 is TGTGCCAGCAGTGAAGAGAGAGGGGTCCGGCGGCAGTTCTTC.

The chain joins TRBV20-1 to TRBJ2-2; TRBD1 matches at 8 bases. The CDR3 extends over 17 amino acids. From germline, CDR1 is DFQATT and CDR2 SNEGSKA (reference sequence). The V gene end was trimmed by 0 bases and the J gene end by 2 bases; junction bases not matched to a gene: 8. Here the CDR3 reads CSARDRGPGGNTGELFF. For the CDR3, the DNA is TGCAGTGCTAGAGATCGAGGTCCAGGGGGCAACACCGGGGAGCTGTTTTTT.

There are a few counts of this clonotype. The chain recombines TRBV7-3 with TRBJ1-2, with D possibly TRBD1 on 5 matching bases. The length of the CDR3 is 14 residues. V lost 2 bases, J lost 4 bases, and 11 bases lay in between. Looked up from germline, CDR1 is SGHTA and CDR2 is FQGTGA. CDR3 amino acids: CASSLGDVSYGYTF. The CDR3 nucleotides read TGTGCCAGCAGCTTAGGGGACGTATCCTATGGCTACACCTTC.

CDR3 DNA: TGCGCCAGCAGGGATGGGCCAGCTGCCTACAATGAGCAGTTCTTC. Translation gives CASRDGPAAYNEQFF. V usage is TRBV10-2 and J usage is TRBJ2-1; D not certain. The V gene's germline CDR1 is WSHSY and CDR2 SAAADI. V lost 6 bases and J 2 bases, leaving 14 bases between the germline ends. This CDR3 has 15 amino acids.

This clonotype has more than one count but fewer than ten. The gene calls are TRBV19 and TRBJ2-7; possibly TRBD1 for D (6 bases). This CDR3 spans 13 amino acids. V gave up 3 bases and J gave up 5 bases, with 11 bases separating them. Germline V lookup: CDR1 LNHDA, CDR2 SQIVND (reference sequence). CDR3 sequence (DNA): TGTGCCAGTAGTATTACGGCAGGGGACGAGCAGTACTTC. It is translated as CASSITAGDEQYF.

The rearrangement links TRBV29-1 to TRBJ2-6; TRBD1 might be the D (6 bases). V was shortened by 3 bases and J by 0 bases, with 9 bases between the two germline ends. Germline V lookup: CDR1 SQVTM, CDR2 ANQGSEA. The CDR3 extends over 15 amino acids. CDR3 DNA: TGCAGCGTTGATGACAGGACCTCTGGGGCCAACGTCCTGACTTTC. It specifies CSVDDRTSGANVLTF.

The chain joins TRBV27 to TRBJ2-7; 10 bases line up with TRBD2. CDR1 and CDR2 from the germline V gene are MNHEY and SMNVEV (reference sequence). J lost 2 bases, V lost 0 bases, and 4 bases had no gene match. This CDR3 region has 16 residues. For the CDR3, the DNA is TGTGCCAGCAGTTTATCTGTAGCGGGAGGAGCCTACGAGCAGTACTTC. Translating it yields CASSLSVAGGAYEQYF.

The chain couples TRBV3-1 to TRBJ2-1, with TRBD2 as a possible D gene (6 bases). Germline CDR1 LGHDT, CDR2 YNNKEL (reference sequence). The CDR3 loop spans 14 amino acids. Trimming left V 4 bases short and J 4 bases short, with 11 bases between. The CDR3 protein is CASSPLDYYNEQFF. CDR3 DNA: TGTGCCAGCAGCCCCCTGGACTATTACAATGAGCAGTTCTTC.

The sample holds many counts of this clonotype. The chain joins TRBV28 to TRBJ2-4; D perhaps matches TRBD2 (5 bases). V lost 6 bases, J lost 9 bases, and 15 bases lay in between. Germline lookup yields CDR1 MDHEN and CDR2 SYDVKM. The CDR3 spans 13 residues. The CDR3 loop reads CASRPEGRIIQYF. CDR3 sequence (DNA): TGTGCCAGCAGGCCCGAGGGTCGTATCATTCAGTACTTC. The full variable domain, completed using reference TRBV28 and TRBJ2-4, is DVKVTQSSRYLVKRTGEKVFLECVQDMDHENMFWYRQDPGLGLRLIYFSYDVKMKEKGDIPEGYSVSREKKERFSLILESASTNQTSMYLCASRPEGRIIQYFGAGTRLSVL.

This clonotype appeared many times. The chain is built from TRBV20-1 and TRBJ2-3; weak D call: TRBD2 (5 bases). The CDR3 runs 13 residues. V was cut by 6 bases and J by 1 base, with 11 bases left in between. Germline V CDR1 and CDR2: DFQATT, SNEGSKA (reference sequence). CDR3 in amino acids: CSARRVGTDTQYF. The DNA for the CDR3 is TGCAGTGCGCGGCGGGTCGGCACAGATACGCAGTATTTT.

In this sample, this clonotype turned up many times. The chain is built from TRBV27 and TRBJ1-5; D gene uncertain. V was pared by 1 base and J by 2 bases, with 12 bases between. This CDR3 has 16 amino acids. In germline, CDR1 is MNHEY, CDR2 SMNVEV (reference sequence). This CDR3 is CASSLYPGTGNQPQHF. In DNA form, the CDR3 reads TGTGCCAGCAGTTTATATCCGGGTACGGGCAATCAGCCCCAGCATTTT.

This clonotype was seen many times. V gene TRBV12-3 or TRBV12-4 combines with J gene TRBJ2-7; 7 positions match TRBD2. The CDR3 is 16 residues long. Trimming at V came to 4 bases and at J to 3 bases, leaving 12 bases not matched to a gene. The CDR3 coding sequence is TGTGCCAGCAGTTATACCACGGGGGGAGAAGACTACGAGCAGTACTTC. Translating it yields CASSYTTGGEDYEQYF.

Note on this clonotype: This may arise from a read error, as a much more abundant clone is one base away. The rearrangement joins TRBV19 to TRBJ2-7, with 8 bases aligning to TRBD2. Per the germline V gene, CDR1 is LNHDA and CDR2 is SQIVND (reference sequence). The length of the CDR3 is 16 residues. DNA of the CDR3: TGTGGCAGTAGTATAGCCGACGGGAGGGACTCCTACGAGCAGTACTTC. Protein sequence: CGSSIADGRDSYEQYF. The variable domain in full, completed from reference TRBV19 and TRBJ2-7, reads DGGITQSPKYLFRKEGQNVTLSCEQNLNHDAMYWYRQDPGQGLRLIYYSQIVNDFQKGDIAEGYSVSREKKESFPLTVTSAQKNPTAFYLCGSSIADGRDSYEQYFGPGTRLTVT.

This clonotype showed up many times. This chain links TRBV6-5 with TRBJ2-1; 7 positions match TRBD2. This CDR3 has 19 residues. The germline V gene encodes CDR1 MNHEY and CDR2 SVGAGI. After removal of 0 bases from V and 6 bases from J, the junction contained 17 bases not matched to a gene. CDR3 sequence: CASSYSRRGKRDRSNEQFF. The CDR3 coding sequence is TGTGCCAGCAGTTACTCGAGGAGAGGCAAGCGGGATCGTTCCAATGAGCAGTTCTTC.

This clonotype was seen ten or more times. This chain joins TRBV5-1 and TRBJ1-2; 10 nucleotides line up with TRBD1. CDR3 length equals 13 residues. V gave up 6 bases and J gave up 8 bases; unmatched junction bases: 7. Per the germline V gene, CDR1 is SGHRS and CDR2 is YFSETQ. The chain's CDR3 is CASNRGQGEGYTF. CDR3 DNA: TGCGCCAGCAATCGCGGACAGGGGGAAGGCTACACCTTC.

The chain is built from TRBV20-1 and TRBJ2-1; D uncertain. The V gene lost 6 bases and the J gene lost 6 bases, with 12 bases spanning the gap. Germline CDR1 and CDR2: DFQATT and SNEGSKA (reference sequence). This CDR3 has 12 residues. The CDR3 nucleotides read TGCAGTGCCGCTCCCCGACCCAATGAGCAGTTCTTC. Its translation: CSAAPRPNEQFF.

The rearrangement links TRBV2 to TRBJ1-1, with D hard to call. CDR1 is SNHLY and CDR2 is FYNNEI in the germline V gene. Trimming left V 2 bases short and J 1 base short, with 5 bases between. The CDR3 loop spans 13 amino acids. Here the CDR3 DNA reads TGTGCCAGCAGTGAATCAGGGAACACTGAAGCTTTCTTT. Its protein is CASSESGNTEAFF.